These 26 T cell receptor beta chains were all obtained from the same sample, sequenced in a study of Ad26.COV2.S vaccination and SARS-CoV-2 variants. Treatment defined: 15 to 20 received Ad26.COV2.S at low or high dose, single or two shots; five or six received placebo; per-sample allocation not given. Sampling occurred on day 63 after the first vaccine or placebo injection. Assay used: immunoSEQ multiplex PCR; TCRdb lists only in-frame clones, some missing. The sample lists 250,000 to 300,000 clones; 70% to 90% were seen once. The sequenced sample was peripheral blood, obtained in a trial of Ad26.COV2.S vaccine versus placebo. The receptors originated from a person aged 18-60 years who received the Ad26.COV2.S COVID-19 vaccine or a placebo.

The chain is built from TRBV10-2 and TRBJ2-6, with 8 nucleotides matching TRBD1. Germline V lookup: CDR1 WSHSY, CDR2 SAAADI. The CDR3 is 17 amino acids. Trimming removed 4 bases from V and 2 bases from J; junction bases left unmatched: 7. CDR3 region: CASSVGRGLPGANVLTF. The CDR3 nucleotides are TGCGCCAGCAGTGTGGGCAGGGGGCTTCCTGGGGCCAACGTCCTGACTTTC.

This clone has only one observation. The chain couples TRBV7-9 to TRBJ2-3; TRBD2 matches 8 bases. CDR1 is SEHNR, CDR2 FQNEAQ, per germline (reference sequence). V shed 5 bases, J shed 1 base, and the junction held 5 bases outside the gene matches. The CDR3 has 15 residues. The CDR3 reads CASSPTSGRTDTQYF. CDR3 bases: TGTGCCAGCAGCCCTACTAGCGGCCGCACAGATACGCAGTATTTT.

The CDR3 DNA is TGTGCCAGCAGCCAAGCCGGACTAGCGGGGGGTCTCATAGCACCGAGCTCCTACAATGAGCAGTTCTTC. The encoded protein is CASSQAGLAGGLIAPSSYNEQFF. The V gene is TRBV3-1 (or the pseudogene TRBV3-2), the J gene TRBJ2-1, with 14 positions matching TRBD2. Looked up from germline, CDR1 is LGHDT and CDR2 is YNNKEL (reference sequence). This CDR3 region has 23 residues. Germline trimming cut 1 base from V and 0 bases from J; bases unmatched to any gene: 17.

The CDR3 sequence: CASSPSGRAGTGELFF. The CDR3 DNA is TGTGCCAGCAGCCCTAGCGGGAGGGCCGGGACCGGGGAGCTGTTTTTT. The chain employs TRBV11-2 and TRBJ2-2; 12 nucleotides line up with TRBD2. Germline V gives CDR1 SGHAT, CDR2 FQNNGV. The J segment lost 5 bases and the V segment lost 5 bases, leaving 6 bases of the junction unmatched. There are 16 residues in the CDR3.

The chain recombines TRBV2 with TRBJ2-7; 9 bases align to TRBD1. V shed 6 bases and J 5 bases; nucleotides not matched to a gene: 11. Germline V CDR1 and CDR2: SNHLY, FYNNEI. This CDR3 region has 15 residues. The CDR3 DNA reads as TGTGCCAGCAGGATAACAGGGGGCAGGGTGGACGAGCAGTACTTC. It codes for CASRITGGRVDEQYF.

The chain combines TRBV29-1 with TRBJ1-1; D may be TRBD1 (5 bases). V shed 4 bases and J shed 3 bases, with 12 bases lying between them. Per the germline V gene, CDR1 is SQVTM and CDR2 is ANQGSEA. The CDR3 is made up of 13 amino acids. DNA for the CDR3: TGCAGCGTTGCAGTAGGGGCATACACTGAAGCTTTCTTT. Translation gives CSVAVGAYTEAFF.

This CDR3 is CASTNKYSLHF. The DNA of the CDR3 is TGTGCCAGCACCAACAAATATAGTCTCCACTTT. The V and J genes are TRBV2 and TRBJ1-6; unclear D gene. The CDR3 runs 11 residues. In germline, CDR1 is SNHLY, CDR2 FYNNEI. V was clipped by 7 bases and J by 16 bases, with 14 bases between them.

This clone was detected only once. The chain is built from TRBV10-3 and TRBJ1-5, with D uncertain. The CDR3 length is 15 residues. Germline-derived CDR1 and CDR2 are ENHRY and SYGVKD. The V end lost 4 bases, the J end lost 2 bases, and 12 bases lay between the germline ends. Here the CDR3 reads CAISVGGDGNQPQHF. CDR3 coding DNA: TGTGCCATCAGTGTGGGCGGGGATGGCAATCAGCCCCAGCATTTT.

DNA for the CDR3: TGTGCCAGCACCCACGGACGGGGGGGGAACACTGAAGCTTTCTTT. Translated: CASTHGRGGNTEAFF. The chain uses TRBV2 and TRBJ1-1; perhaps TRBD1 as D (5 bases). Germline V CDR1 and CDR2: SNHLY, FYNNEI. V was cut by 7 bases and J by 1 base, with 16 bases left in between. The CDR3 runs 15 residues. Full variable domain (outside the CDR3, taken from reference TRBV2 and TRBJ1-1): EPEVTQTPSHQVTQMGQEVILRCVPISNHLYFYWYRQILGQKVEFLVSFYNNEISEKSEIFDDQFSVERPDGSNFTLKIRSTKLEDSAMYFCASTHGRGGNTEAFFGQGTRLTVV.

The rearrangement links TRBV2 to TRBJ2-1; tentative D call: TRBD1 (5 bases). The V gene lost 6 bases and the J gene lost 3 bases, with 9 bases spanning the gap. Looked up from germline, CDR1 is SNHLY and CDR2 is FYNNEI. This CDR3 contains 13 residues. DNA of the CDR3: TGTGCCAGCAGCGGACACAGCTACAATGAGCAGTTCTTC. This encodes CASSGHSYNEQFF.

The rearrangement uses TRBV18 and TRBJ1-1; D is unclear. The CDR3 has 13 amino acids. V was pared by 3 bases and J by 5 bases, with 10 bases between. The germline V gene encodes CDR1 KGHSH and CDR2 LQKENI. CDR3 protein: CASSPSLETEAFF. Here the CDR3 DNA reads TGTGCCAGCTCACCGTCATTGGAGACTGAAGCTTTCTTT.

The V call is TRBV7-2, the J call TRBJ2-7, with 7 bases identical to TRBD2. CDR3 length equals 16 residues. V lost 3 bases and J lost 3; bases outside the gene matches: 11. Germline CDR1 reads SGHTA; CDR2 reads FQGNSA. Written as DNA, the CDR3 is TGTGCCAGCAGCTTGGAGCTAGCGGTCTCTAACTACGAGCAGTACTTC. Amino acids: CASSLELAVSNYEQYF.

This clone was found a few times. The chain recombines TRBV5-4 with TRBJ1-2, with D possibly matching TRBD1 (5 bases). The CDR3 consists of 15 residues. Trimming left V 5 bases short and J 0 bases short, with 14 bases between. Germline lookup yields CDR1 SGHNT and CDR2 YYREEE (reference sequence). The CDR3: CASRSGTGSNYGYTF. DNA for the CDR3: TGTGCCAGCAGGAGCGGCACAGGTTCTAACTATGGCTACACCTTC.

The chain links TRBV11-2 to TRBJ2-1, with 7 positions matching TRBD2. V was pared by 0 bases and J by 9 bases, with 8 bases of the junction left unmatched. The CDR3 extends over 15 amino acids. CDR1 SGHAT and CDR2 FQNNGV come from the germline V gene. This chain's CDR3 is CASSLDGGYGGEQFF. The CDR3 nucleotides read TGTGCCAGCAGCTTAGACGGGGGGTATGGTGGTGAGCAGTTCTTC.

The chain recombines TRBV12-3 or TRBV12-4 with TRBJ2-1; the match to TRBD1 covers 10 bases. This CDR3 is 11 amino acids long. Trimming took 5 bases from V and 15 from J; bases not matched to a gene: 4. The CDR3 nucleotides read TGTGCCAGCAGTCTGACAGGGGGCGCGTTCTTC. This gives the protein CASSLTGGAFF.

The V and J genes are TRBV30 and TRBJ1-2, with D unresolved. Germline V CDR1 and CDR2: GTSNPN, SVGIG (reference sequence). Trimming took 4 bases from V and 8 from J, leaving 23 bases between them. This CDR3 spans 15 amino acids. As DNA, the CDR3 is TGTGCCTGGACTGAGACGGCTGAAGCGGTTGACGGCTACACCTTC. Residues: CAWTETAEAVDGYTF.

The chain links TRBV24-1 to TRBJ2-3; TRBD1 matches 9 bases. Looked up from germline, CDR1 is KGHDR and CDR2 is SFDVKD. Unmatched junction bases numbered 3, after V lost 3 bases and J lost 3 bases. There are 15 residues in the CDR3. CDR3 nucleotide sequence: TGTGCCACCAGTGATGCGGGACAGGGTACAGATACGCAGTATTTT. This codes for CATSDAGQGTDTQYF.

V and J are TRBV7-2 and TRBJ2-3; D possibly corresponds to TRBD2 (6 bases). Germline CDR1 SGHTA, CDR2 FQGNSA. This CDR3 has 14 residues. Trimming cost V 4 bases and J 3 bases, with 11 bases left between them. The CDR3 sequence is CASSSSGRTDTQYF. The CDR3 DNA reads TGTGCCAGCAGCTCCTCGGGGAGGACAGATACGCAGTATTTT.

This clone was seen just once. The chain couples TRBV7-9 to TRBJ2-4; TRBD1 matches at 8 bases. The germline V gene encodes CDR1 SEHNR and CDR2 FQNEAQ (reference sequence). This CDR3 spans 16 amino acids. V gave up 1 base and J gave up 0 bases; unmatched junction bases: 2. The DNA of the CDR3 is TGTGCCAGCAGCTTAGGACAGGGGATAGCCAAAAACATTCAGTACTTC. Protein: CASSLGQGIAKNIQYF.

The rearrangement joins TRBV3-1 (or the pseudogene TRBV3-2) to TRBJ1-1; maybe TRBD1 (5 bases). CDR1 LGHDT and CDR2 YNNKEL come from the germline V gene (reference sequence). The CDR3 is made up of 15 amino acids. Trimming cost V 4 bases and J 5 bases, with 17 bases left between them. The CDR3 loop reads CASSPLGGIGTEAFF. The CDR3 DNA follows: TGTGCCAGCAGCCCATTGGGGGGGATCGGGACTGAAGCTTTCTTT.

This sequence joins TRBV5-1 and TRBJ2-5, with TRBD1 matching 9 bases. Germline V gives CDR1 SGHRS, CDR2 YFSETQ. V trimming: 4 bases; J trimming: 1 base; junction bases outside the gene matches: 8. This CDR3 comprises 16 residues. The DNA of the CDR3 is TGCGCCAGCAGCACGGACAGGGGCGGCCCCCAAGAGACCCAGTACTTC. This translates into CASSTDRGGPQETQYF.

The genes are TRBV9 and TRBJ1-6, with a tentative D call TRBD1 (5 bases). Trimming removed 4 bases at V and 5 bases at J, with 10 bases between. The germline CDR1 and CDR2 sequences are SGDLS and YYNGEE. The CDR3 has 14 amino acids. DNA for the CDR3: TGTGCCAGCAGCTACAGGACGGATAATTCACCCCTCCACTTT. Its translation: CASSYRTDNSPLHF.

The chain uses TRBV7-2 and TRBJ2-7; 8 bases align to TRBD1. The ends lost 0 bases at V and 2 bases at J; junction bases unmatched: 3. Germline values: CDR1 SGHTA, CDR2 FQGNSA. CDR3 size: 15 residues. The CDR3 DNA reads as TGTGCCAGCAGCTTAGCTGGACAGGGAACCTACGAGCAGTACTTC. Residues: CASSLAGQGTYEQYF.

V usage is TRBV9 and J usage is TRBJ2-7; no firm D call. Trimming removed 0 bases from V and 7 bases from J, with 11 bases in between. CDR1 SGDLS and CDR2 YYNGEE come from the germline V gene. The CDR3 is 13 residues long. CDR3 coding DNA: TGTGCCAGCAGCGTAGACTGGGCTGGGGAGCAGTACTTC. It codes for CASSVDWAGEQYF.

V and J are TRBV5-1 and TRBJ1-1; TRBD1 matches 7 bases. V dropped 2 bases and J dropped 0; count of bases not matched to a gene: 7. CDR1 is SGHRS and CDR2 is YFSETQ in the germline V gene. There are 16 residues in the CDR3. CDR3 DNA sequence: TGCGCCAGCAGCTTCCAGACAGGGAGCATGAACACTGAAGCTTTCTTT. Translation gives CASSFQTGSMNTEAFF.

Concerning this clone itself: One base separates it from a far larger clone, so it is likely a read error. The V gene is TRBV7-9, the J gene TRBJ1-2, with D tentatively TRBD1 (5 bases). CDR3 size: 14 residues. The V end was cut by 2 bases, the J end by 4 bases, with 11 bases between. Germline-derived CDR1 and CDR2 are SEHNR and FQNEAQ (reference sequence). The CDR3 loop reads CASSLRAGSYGYTF. The DNA of the CDR3 is TGTGCCAGCAGCTTAAGGGCAGGGAGCTATGGCTACACCTTC.